The 15 T cell receptor beta chains reported below all come from one sample, sequenced in a study of T-cell memory formation after mild COVID-19. MiXCR, run by TCRdb on the 5' RACE reads, gives a single entry per CDR3 protein. The repertoire holds hundreds of thousands of distinct CDR3 sequences, with roughly 17% as singletons. The sample consisted of PBMCs or a T cell subset sorted from them (not recorded which). The source of these receptors is an adult woman who had mild COVID-19 (a few samples of this study predate the infection). Cell type and time point are not known.

The genes are TRBV24-1 and TRBJ2-3, with a weak D call TRBD2 (5 bases). V was cut by 7 bases and J by 0 bases, with 7 bases left in between. The V gene's germline CDR1 is KGHDR and CDR2 SFDVKD. The CDR3 has 13 amino acids. CDR3 residues: CATSSGSTDTQYF. The CDR3 DNA follows: TGTGCCACCAGCAGCGGAAGCACAGATACGCAGTATTTT.

This clonotype has just a few counts. V usage is TRBV11-2 and J usage is TRBJ2-3; 7 bases agree with TRBD2. The CDR3 is made up of 15 amino acids. Germline values: CDR1 SGHAT, CDR2 FQNNGV. Unmatched junction bases numbered 9, after V lost 2 bases and J lost 7 bases. CDR3 region: CASSLSGGVRNTQYF. The CDR3, as DNA: TGTGCCAGCAGCTTATCGGGAGGTGTTAGGAATACGCAGTATTTT.

The V gene is TRBV5-1, the J gene TRBJ2-7; no reliable D call. The CDR3 loop spans 13 amino acids. The germline V gene has CDR1 SGHRS and CDR2 YFSETQ. V gave up 3 bases and J gave up 0 bases, with 7 bases separating them. The DNA of the CDR3 is TGCGCCAGCAGCTGGAGCACCTCCTACGAGCAGTACTTC. It specifies CASSWSTSYEQYF.

The DNA of the CDR3 is TGCGCCAGCAGCCAAGATAGCCGAGGGGCCCAAGAGACCCAGTACTTC. Translated: CASSQDSRGAQETQYF. The chain couples TRBV4-1 to TRBJ2-5; possibly TRBD1 or TRBD2 for D (5 bases each). The CDR3 is made up of 16 amino acids. CDR1 MGHRA and CDR2 YSYEKL come from the germline V gene. Trimming stripped 0 bases from V and 1 base from J, with 12 bases between.

The rearrangement joins TRBV20-1 to TRBJ2-1, with 7 bases identical to TRBD2. The CDR3 spans 13 residues. CDR1 and CDR2 (germline): DFQATT, SNEGSKA (reference sequence). J lost 10 bases, V lost 6 bases, and 12 bases had no gene match. The DNA for the CDR3 is TGCAGTGCCTGTGACGGGAGGATCAGGGAGCAGTTCTTC. This translates into CSACDGRIREQFF.

This clonotype has only a few counts. The gene calls are TRBV6-1 and TRBJ1-4, with D perhaps TRBD1 (5 bases). The germline V gene has CDR1 MNHNS and CDR2 SASEGT. Trimming stripped 3 bases from V and 4 bases from J, with 15 bases between. The CDR3 is 16 amino acids. CDR3 in amino acids: CASSDPPGMGNEKLFF. The CDR3 DNA sequence: TGTGCCAGCAGTGACCCCCCAGGGATGGGTAATGAAAAACTGTTTTTT.

The rearrangement joins TRBV7-2 to TRBJ2-7; tentative D call: TRBD1 (5 bases). Trimming removed 5 bases from V and 6 bases from J, with 14 bases in between. Per germline, CDR1 SGHTA and CDR2 FQGNSA. This CDR3 has 13 amino acids. The CDR3 protein is CASSQPTGIEQYF. In nucleotides, the CDR3 is TGTGCCAGCAGCCAGCCCACAGGTATCGAGCAGTACTTC.

This clonotype was detected once. The chain uses TRBV30 and TRBJ2-5, with D perhaps TRBD2 (5 bases). The CDR3 covers 17 residues. V lost 0 bases and J 1 base, leaving 18 bases between the germline ends. Per the germline V gene, CDR1 is GTSNPN and CDR2 is SVGIG (reference sequence). The chain's CDR3 is CAWSVPSSLGSQETQYF. CDR3 nucleotides: TGTGCCTGGAGTGTACCATCCTCTTTGGGGAGCCAAGAGACCCAGTACTTC.

This clonotype has only a few counts. The chain combines TRBV29-1 with TRBJ2-1; either TRBD1 or TRBD2 may fit D (5 bases each). Deletions cut 4 bases from V and 5 bases from J, with 18 bases between. The CDR3 sequence is 15 residues long. Germline V gives CDR1 SQVTM, CDR2 ANQGSEA. This CDR3 is CSVVFLLGVHNEQFF. The CDR3 DNA reads as TGCAGCGTTGTGTTCCTGCTGGGGGTACACAATGAGCAGTTCTTC.

This sequence joins TRBV6-4 and TRBJ2-7; a weak D match, TRBD1 (5 bases). Germline loops: CDR1 MRHNA, CDR2 SNTAGT. The CDR3 runs 17 residues. Trimming took off 2 bases at V and 3 bases at J, with 20 bases between the two ends. DNA for the CDR3: TGTGCCAGCAGTGACCTTATATTGACAGCCTGGGACTACGAGCAGTACTTC. Protein: CASSDLILTAWDYEQYF.

The chain links TRBV12-3 or TRBV12-4 to TRBJ2-2; D is ambiguous. The ends were cut back, 7 bases at V and 4 bases at J, with 10 bases in the middle. The CDR3 covers 13 residues. The CDR3 DNA reads as TGTGCCAGCACCCAGAGAGGCACCGGGGAGCTGTTTTTT. Its protein product is CASTQRGTGELFF.

The rearrangement joins TRBV5-5 to TRBJ2-5, with 8 bases fitting TRBD2. The CDR3 is 16 residues long. Germline CDR1 SGHKS, CDR2 YYEKEE (reference sequence). The V gene end was trimmed by 4 bases and the J gene end by 3 bases; junction bases not matched to a gene: 11. In DNA form, the CDR3 reads TGTGCCAGCAGCCCCAATTACCGGGGGGGAGAAGAGACCCAGTACTTC. Amino acids: CASSPNYRGGEETQYF.

This clonotype was seen only a few times. The genes are TRBV7-9 and TRBJ1-4; maybe TRBD1 (5 bases). Deletions cut 3 bases from V and 2 bases from J, with 10 bases between. Germline assignment: CDR1 SEHNR and CDR2 FQNEAQ (reference sequence). This CDR3 is built from 15 residues. The CDR3 loop reads CASSFLGDTNEKLFF. In nucleotides, the CDR3 is TGTGCCAGCAGCTTTTTGGGGGACACTAATGAAAAACTGTTTTTT.

The J gene is TRBJ2-7, the V gene TRBV4-3, with unresolved D. V lost 0 bases and J lost 6, with 9 bases in between. This CDR3 has 13 residues. Germline V gives CDR1 LGHNA, CDR2 YSLEER. CDR3 coding DNA: TGCGCCAGCAGCCAAGATCTAGGGCTCGAGCAGTACTTC. This codes for CASSQDLGLEQYF.

CDR3 loop: CAWNLAGGTSYEQYF. The CDR3 nucleotides are TGTGCCTGGAATTTAGCGGGGGGGACCTCCTACGAGCAGTACTTC. The V call is TRBV30, the J call TRBJ2-7; TRBD2 matches 11 bases. V lost 4 bases, J lost 0 bases, and 5 bases stayed unmatched. This CDR3 comprises 15 residues. CDR1 and CDR2 (germline): GTSNPN, SVGIG (reference sequence).